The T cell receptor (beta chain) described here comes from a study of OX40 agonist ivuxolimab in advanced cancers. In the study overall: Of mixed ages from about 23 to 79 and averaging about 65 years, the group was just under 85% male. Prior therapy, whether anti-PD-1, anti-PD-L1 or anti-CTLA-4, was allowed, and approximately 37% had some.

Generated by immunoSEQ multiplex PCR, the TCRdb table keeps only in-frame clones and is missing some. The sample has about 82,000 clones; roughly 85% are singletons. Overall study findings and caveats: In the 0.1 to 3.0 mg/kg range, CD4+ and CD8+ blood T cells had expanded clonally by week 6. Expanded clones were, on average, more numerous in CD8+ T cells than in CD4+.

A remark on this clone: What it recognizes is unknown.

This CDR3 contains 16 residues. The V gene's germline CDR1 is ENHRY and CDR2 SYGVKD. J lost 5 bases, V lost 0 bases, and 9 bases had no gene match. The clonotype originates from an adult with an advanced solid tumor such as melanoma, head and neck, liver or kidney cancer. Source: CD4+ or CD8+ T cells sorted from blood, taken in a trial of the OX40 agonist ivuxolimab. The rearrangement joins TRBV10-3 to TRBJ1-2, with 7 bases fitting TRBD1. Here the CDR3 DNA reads TGTGCCATCAGTGAGTCGACAGGGTTGACCCCTTATGGCTACACCTTC. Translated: CAISESTGLTPYGYTF.